The present TCR beta chain was sequenced within a study of CD8 T cells in Susac syndrome. The V end lost 0 bases, the J end lost 4 bases, and 9 bases lay between the germline ends. Germline-derived CDR1 and CDR2 are LNHNV and YYDKDF (reference sequence). CDR3 length: 14 amino acids. With regard to this clonotype: The target antigen is unknown.

Sequencing of TCR beta was performed on blood CD8+ T cells and on blood CD4+ T cells. Study-wide results and limits: The study conceded that its TCR sequencing and HLA analysis involved relatively few individuals.

RNA, at about 0.5 to 1 ug, was reverse transcribed with random hexamers. TCRdb re-called the immunoSEQ multiplex PCR reads with MiXCR, one entry per CDR3 protein. The data contain more than 200,000 distinct CDR3 sequences, about 95% of them singletons. The chain uses TRBV15 and TRBJ1-1; weak D call: TRBD1 (5 bases). Specimen: CD4+ T cells from PBMCs. This clonotype was sampled from a human donor with Susac syndrome. The chain's CDR3 is CATSRDLGPTEAFF. CDR3 coding DNA: TGTGCCACCAGCAGAGATCTGGGGCCCACTGAAGCTTTCTTT.